This T cell receptor (beta chain) emerged from a study of control samples from healthy donors and cancer patients. CDR1 and CDR2 from the germline V gene are DFQATT and SNEGSKA (reference sequence). The V and J ends lost 2 bases and 5 bases respectively, with 4 bases between them. This CDR3 contains 11 residues. The data were produced by immunoSEQ multiplex PCR, yet TCRdb's version contains in-frame clones alone and is incomplete. This sample has 90,000 to 110,000 clones, with 83% found just once. This chain uses TRBV20-1 with TRBJ2-4; D not resolved. The sequenced sample was blood. The sequence derives from a woman aged 45-60 years in good health. CDR3 amino acids: CSARKENIQYF. The CDR3 nucleotides read TGCAGTGCTAGAAAGGAAAACATTCAGTACTTC.